This T cell receptor (beta chain) was captured in a study of blood T cell repertoires in COVID-19. Study summary: The United States, Italy and Spain provided the acute and convalescent COVID-19 samples. PBMCs, B-cell-depleted T cells, or T cells provided the cDNA or gDNA that made up the material.

Original data processing: Estimation of nucleated cell counts relied on the amplification of reference gene primers. Sequenced by immunoSEQ multiplex PCR; TCRdb stores in-frame clones only, minus some. V, J and clone size reflect that table, while D and trimming were determined from the DNA. Of roughly 53,000 clones listed, approximately 85% are singletons. This clonotype was sampled from a human donor in a cohort sampled during active COVID-19. The sequenced sample consisted of peripheral blood.

CDR3 sequence: CASSQARDYQETQYF. The CDR3 region has the DNA TGTGCCAGCAGCCAGGCCCGGGACTACCAAGAGACCCAGTACTTC. V usage is TRBV3-1 (or the pseudogene TRBV3-2) and J usage is TRBJ2-5, with D maybe TRBD2 (6 bases). Germline V gives CDR1 LGHDT, CDR2 YNNKEL (reference sequence). This CDR3 is 15 amino acids long. V shed 3 bases and J shed 0 bases, with 11 bases lying between them.